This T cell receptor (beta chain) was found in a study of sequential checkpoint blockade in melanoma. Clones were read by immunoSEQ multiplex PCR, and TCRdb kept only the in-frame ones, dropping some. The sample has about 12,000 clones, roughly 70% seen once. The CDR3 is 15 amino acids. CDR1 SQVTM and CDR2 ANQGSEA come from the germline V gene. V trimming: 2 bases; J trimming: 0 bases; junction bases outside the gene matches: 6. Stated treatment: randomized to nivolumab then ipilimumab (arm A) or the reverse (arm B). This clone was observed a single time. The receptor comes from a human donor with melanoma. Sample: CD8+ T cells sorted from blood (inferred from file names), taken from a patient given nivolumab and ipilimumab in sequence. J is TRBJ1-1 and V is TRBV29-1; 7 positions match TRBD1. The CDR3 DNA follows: TGCAGCGTTGAACCCAACAGGGGATTGAACACTGAAGCTTTCTTT. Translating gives CSVEPNRGLNTEAFF.